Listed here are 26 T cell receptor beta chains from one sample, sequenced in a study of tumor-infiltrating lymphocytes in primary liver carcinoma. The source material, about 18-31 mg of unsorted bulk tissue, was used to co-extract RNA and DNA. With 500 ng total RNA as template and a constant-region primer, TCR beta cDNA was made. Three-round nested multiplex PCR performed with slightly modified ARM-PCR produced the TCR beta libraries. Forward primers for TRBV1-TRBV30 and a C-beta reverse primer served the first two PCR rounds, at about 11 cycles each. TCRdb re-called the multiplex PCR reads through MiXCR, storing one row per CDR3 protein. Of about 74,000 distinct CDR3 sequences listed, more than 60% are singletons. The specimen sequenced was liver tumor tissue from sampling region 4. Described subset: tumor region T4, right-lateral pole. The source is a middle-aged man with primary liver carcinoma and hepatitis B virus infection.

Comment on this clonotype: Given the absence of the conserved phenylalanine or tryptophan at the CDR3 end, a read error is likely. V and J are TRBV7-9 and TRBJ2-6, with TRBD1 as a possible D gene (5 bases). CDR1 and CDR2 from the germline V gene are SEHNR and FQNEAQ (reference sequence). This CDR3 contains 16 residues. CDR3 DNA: TGTGCTAGCAGTCCGAGTAGGGGTACGGGGGCCAACGTCCTGACTTCC. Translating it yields CASSPSRGTGANVLTS.

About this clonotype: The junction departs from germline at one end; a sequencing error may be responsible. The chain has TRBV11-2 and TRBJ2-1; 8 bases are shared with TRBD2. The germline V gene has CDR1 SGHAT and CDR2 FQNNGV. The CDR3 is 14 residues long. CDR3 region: CVSSSGTSEGEQFF. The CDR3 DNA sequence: TGCGTCAGCAGCTCAGGGACTAGTGAGGGTGAGCAGTTCTTC. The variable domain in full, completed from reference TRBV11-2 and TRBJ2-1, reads EAGVAQSPRYKIIEKRQSVAFWCNPISGHATLYWYQQILGQGPKLLIQFQNNGVVDDSQLPKDRFSAERLKGVDSTLKIQPAKLEDSAVYLCVSSSGTSEGEQFFGPGTRLTVL.

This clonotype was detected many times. For the CDR3, the DNA is TGTGCCAGCAGTGAGGCCAACTACGAGCAGTACTTC. Its translation is CASSEANYEQYF. The V and J genes are TRBV25-1 and TRBJ2-7; no definite D call. The CDR3 loop spans 12 amino acids. Trimming stripped 3 bases from V and 3 bases from J, with 6 bases between. CDR1 MGHDK and CDR2 SYGVNS come from the germline V gene.

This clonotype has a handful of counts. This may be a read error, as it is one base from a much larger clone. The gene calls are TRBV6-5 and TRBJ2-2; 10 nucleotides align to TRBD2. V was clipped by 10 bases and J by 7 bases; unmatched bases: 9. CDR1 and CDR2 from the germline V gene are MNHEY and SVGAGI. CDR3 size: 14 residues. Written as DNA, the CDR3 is TGTGCCAACAGGGAAGCGGGAGGGGTCGGGGAGCTGTTTTTT. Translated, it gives CANREAGGVGELFF.

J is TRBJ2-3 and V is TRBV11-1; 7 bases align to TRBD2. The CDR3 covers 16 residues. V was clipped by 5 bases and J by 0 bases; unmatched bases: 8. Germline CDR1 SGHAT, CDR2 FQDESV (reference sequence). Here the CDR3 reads CASSDGLEVSTDTQYF. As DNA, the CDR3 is TGTGCCAGCAGCGATGGACTAGAGGTTAGCACAGATACGCAGTATTTT.

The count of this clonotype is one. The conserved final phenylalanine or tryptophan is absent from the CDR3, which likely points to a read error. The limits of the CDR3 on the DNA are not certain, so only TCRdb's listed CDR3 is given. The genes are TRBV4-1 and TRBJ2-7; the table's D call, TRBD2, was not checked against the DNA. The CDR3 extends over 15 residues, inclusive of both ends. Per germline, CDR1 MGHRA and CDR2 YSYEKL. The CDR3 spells CASSQELAGSYEEYL.

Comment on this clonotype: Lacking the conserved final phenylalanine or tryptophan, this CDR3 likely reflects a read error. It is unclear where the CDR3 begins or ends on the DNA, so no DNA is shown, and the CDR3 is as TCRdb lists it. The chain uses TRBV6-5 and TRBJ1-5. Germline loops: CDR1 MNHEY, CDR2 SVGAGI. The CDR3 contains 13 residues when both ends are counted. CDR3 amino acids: CASSYRLKQPQDL.

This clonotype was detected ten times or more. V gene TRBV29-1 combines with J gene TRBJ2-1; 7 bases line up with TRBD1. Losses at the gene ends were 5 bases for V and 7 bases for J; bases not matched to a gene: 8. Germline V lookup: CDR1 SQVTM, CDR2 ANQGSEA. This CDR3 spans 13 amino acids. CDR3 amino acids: CSVRTGAGNEQFF. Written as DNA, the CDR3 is TGCAGCGTTCGTACAGGGGCAGGAAATGAGCAGTTCTTC.

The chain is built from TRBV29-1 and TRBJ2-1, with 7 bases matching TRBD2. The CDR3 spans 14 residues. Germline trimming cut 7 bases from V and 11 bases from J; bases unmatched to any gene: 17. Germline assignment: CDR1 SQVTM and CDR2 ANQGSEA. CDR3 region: CSGLLGRGVDKQFF. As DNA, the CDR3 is TGCAGCGGATTGCTGGGACGGGGGGTGGATAAGCAGTTCTTC.

CDR3 DNA sequence: TGCGCCAGCGGGACAGGAACCCAAGAGACCCAGTACTTC. The encoded protein is CASGTGTQETQYF. The chain has TRBV5-1 and TRBJ2-5; 8 bases match TRBD1. Germline CDR1 and CDR2: SGHRS and YFSETQ. The CDR3 consists of 13 residues. Trimming removed 7 bases from V and 1 base from J; junction bases left unmatched: 3.

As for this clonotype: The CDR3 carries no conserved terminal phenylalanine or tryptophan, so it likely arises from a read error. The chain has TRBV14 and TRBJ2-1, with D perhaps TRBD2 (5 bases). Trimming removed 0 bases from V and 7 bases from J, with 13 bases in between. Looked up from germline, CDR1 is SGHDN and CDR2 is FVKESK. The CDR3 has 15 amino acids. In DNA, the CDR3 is TGTGCCAGCAGCCAAGATGGGAGTTTCTATAATGAGCAGTTCGTC. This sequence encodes CASSQDGSFYNEQFV.

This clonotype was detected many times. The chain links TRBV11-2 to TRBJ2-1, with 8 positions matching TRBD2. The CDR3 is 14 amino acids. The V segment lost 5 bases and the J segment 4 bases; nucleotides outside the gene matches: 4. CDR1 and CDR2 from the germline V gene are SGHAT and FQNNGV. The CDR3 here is CASSPGGPYNEQFF. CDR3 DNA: TGTGCCAGCAGCCCGGGAGGGCCGTACAATGAGCAGTTCTTC.

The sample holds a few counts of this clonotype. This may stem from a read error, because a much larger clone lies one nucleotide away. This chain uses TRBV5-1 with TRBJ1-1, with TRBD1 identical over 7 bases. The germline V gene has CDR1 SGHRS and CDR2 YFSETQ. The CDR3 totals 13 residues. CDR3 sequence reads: CASRLTEGAEALF. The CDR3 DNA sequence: TGCGCCAGCAGGCTAACGGAGGGGGCTGAAGCTCTCTTT.

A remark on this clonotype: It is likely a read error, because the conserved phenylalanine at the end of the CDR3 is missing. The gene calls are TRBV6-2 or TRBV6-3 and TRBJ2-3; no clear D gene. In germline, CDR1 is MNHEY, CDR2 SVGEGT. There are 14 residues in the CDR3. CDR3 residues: CVSSPALRSDTQYL. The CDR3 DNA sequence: TGTGTCAGCAGTCCAGCCTTAAGGTCTGATACGCAGTATCTT.

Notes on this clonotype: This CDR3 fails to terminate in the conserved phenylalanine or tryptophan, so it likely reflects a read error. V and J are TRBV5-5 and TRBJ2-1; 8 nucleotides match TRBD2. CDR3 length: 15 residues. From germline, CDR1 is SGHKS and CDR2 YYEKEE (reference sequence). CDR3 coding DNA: TGTGCTAGCAGCTTGTCTGGCGGGAGGTTGGGTGAGCAGTTCCTC. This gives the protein CASSLSGGRLGEQFL.

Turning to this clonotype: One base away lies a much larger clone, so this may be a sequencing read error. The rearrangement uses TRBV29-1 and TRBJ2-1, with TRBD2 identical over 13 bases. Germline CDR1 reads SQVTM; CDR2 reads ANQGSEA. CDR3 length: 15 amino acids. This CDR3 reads CSVEVGTSGDNEQLF. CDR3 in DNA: TGCAGCGTTGAAGTTGGGACTAGCGGGGATAATGAGCAGCTCTTC.

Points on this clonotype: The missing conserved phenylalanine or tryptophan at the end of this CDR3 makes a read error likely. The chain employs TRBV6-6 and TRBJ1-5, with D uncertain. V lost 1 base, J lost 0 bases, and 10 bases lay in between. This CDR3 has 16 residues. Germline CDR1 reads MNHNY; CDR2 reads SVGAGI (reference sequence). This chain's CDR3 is CASSYLVEYSNQPQHY. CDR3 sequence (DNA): TGTGCCAGCAGTTACTTAGTAGAGTATAGCAATCAGCCCCAGCATTAT.

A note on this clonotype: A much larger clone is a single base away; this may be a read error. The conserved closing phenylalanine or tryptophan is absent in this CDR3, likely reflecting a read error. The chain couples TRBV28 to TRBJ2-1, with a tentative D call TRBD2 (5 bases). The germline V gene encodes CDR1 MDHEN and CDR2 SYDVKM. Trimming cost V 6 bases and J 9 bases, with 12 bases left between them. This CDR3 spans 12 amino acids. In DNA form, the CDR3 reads TGTGCCAGCAGAATACTAGGTGCTGAGCAGTTCTCC. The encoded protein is CASRILGAEQFS.

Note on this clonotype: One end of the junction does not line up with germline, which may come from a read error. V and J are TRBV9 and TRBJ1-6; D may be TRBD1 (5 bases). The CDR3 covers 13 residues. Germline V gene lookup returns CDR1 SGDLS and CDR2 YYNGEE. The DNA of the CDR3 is TGTGCCAGCAGCGTCGAGGGGTTTTCACCCCCCCACTTT. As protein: CASSVEGFSPPHF.

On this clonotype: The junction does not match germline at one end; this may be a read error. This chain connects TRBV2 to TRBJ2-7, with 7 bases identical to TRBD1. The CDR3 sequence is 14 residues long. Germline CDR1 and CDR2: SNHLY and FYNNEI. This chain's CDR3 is CANSLTGNSYEHYF. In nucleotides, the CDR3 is TGTGCCAACAGTTTGACAGGGAACTCCTACGAGCACTACTTC.

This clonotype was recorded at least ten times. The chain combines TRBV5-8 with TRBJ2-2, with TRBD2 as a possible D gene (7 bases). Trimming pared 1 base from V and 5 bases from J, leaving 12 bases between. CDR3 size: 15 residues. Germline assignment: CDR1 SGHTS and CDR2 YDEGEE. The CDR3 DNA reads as TGTGCCAGCAGCTTGACAGGGAGGGGTACCGGGGAGCTGTTTTTT. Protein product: CASSLTGRGTGELFF.

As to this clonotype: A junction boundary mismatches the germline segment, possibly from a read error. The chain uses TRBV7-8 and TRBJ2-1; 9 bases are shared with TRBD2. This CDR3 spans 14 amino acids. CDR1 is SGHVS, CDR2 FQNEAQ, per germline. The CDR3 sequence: CGSSYLAGSNEQFF. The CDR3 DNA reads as TGTGGCAGCAGCTATCTAGCGGGAAGCAATGAGCAGTTCTTC.

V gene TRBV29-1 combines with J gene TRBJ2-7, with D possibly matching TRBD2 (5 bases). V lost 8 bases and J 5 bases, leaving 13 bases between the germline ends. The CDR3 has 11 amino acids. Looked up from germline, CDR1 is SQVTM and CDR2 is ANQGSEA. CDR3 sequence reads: CSIGGLDEQYF. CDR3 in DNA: TGCAGCATTGGAGGACTGGACGAGCAGTACTTC.

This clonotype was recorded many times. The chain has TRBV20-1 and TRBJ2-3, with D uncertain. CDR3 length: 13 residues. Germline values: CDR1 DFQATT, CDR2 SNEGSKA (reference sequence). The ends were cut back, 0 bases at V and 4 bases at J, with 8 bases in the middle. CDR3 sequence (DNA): TGCAGTGCTAGAGAATGGGCCCCAGATACGCAGTATTTT. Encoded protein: CSAREWAPDTQYF.

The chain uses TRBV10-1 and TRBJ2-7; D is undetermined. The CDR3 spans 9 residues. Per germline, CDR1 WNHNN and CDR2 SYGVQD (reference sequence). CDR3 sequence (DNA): TGCGCACAATCTCAAGAGCAGTACTTC. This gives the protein CAQSQEQYF.

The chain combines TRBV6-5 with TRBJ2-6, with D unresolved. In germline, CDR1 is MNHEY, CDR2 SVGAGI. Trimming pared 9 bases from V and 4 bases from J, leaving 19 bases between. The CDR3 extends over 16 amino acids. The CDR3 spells CASNPQTRAGANVLTF. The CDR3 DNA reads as TGTGCCAGTAATCCTCAAACAAGGGCAGGGGCCAACGTCCTGACTTTC.